This is a list of T cell receptor beta chains from one sample in a study of cytomegalovirus exposure and HLA in healthy donors. The assay was immunoSEQ multiplex PCR, and TCRdb's table has in-frame clones only and misses some. The sample holds about 83,000 clones, roughly 95% seen once. What was sequenced was PBMCs. The receptor set was obtained from a woman younger than 35 in good health and CMV-seronegative. The CDR3 runs from the conserved cysteine through the conserved F or W. D genes are given only for firm matches. Size is omitted from some rows. Given values are once, few, many or a class for expanded clones.

d_call,j_call,clone_size,v_call,cdr3_nt,cdr3_aa
NA,TRBJ1-1,NA,TRBV7-9,TGTGCCAGCAGCTCCCACGTGGAGTATTTGAACACTGAAGCTTTCTTT,CASSSHVEYLNTEAFF
NA,TRBJ1-1,few,TRBV7-6,TGTGCCAGCAGCTTAGAGTCAGGCACTGAAGCTTTCTTT,CASSLESGTEAFF
TRBD2,TRBJ2-1,NA,TRBV4-1,TGCGCCAGCAGCCAAGTTGTCCCTAGCGGATACAATGAGCAGTTCTTC,CASSQVVPSGYNEQFF
TRBD2,TRBJ2-1,NA,TRBV10-1,TGCGCCAGCAGTGAGAGACTAGCGGGAAAAGGGCTTGGCTACAATGAGCAGTTCTTC,CASSERLAGKGLGYNEQFF
NA,TRBJ1-2,NA,TRBV30,TGTGCCTGGAGTGTACGGGAGGCCTACGAGGGCTACACCTTC,CAWSVREAYEGYTF
TRBD1,TRBJ2-7,NA,TRBV19,TGTGCCAGTAGTGCCGGGACAGGGGGCTACGAGCAGTACTTC,CASSAGTGGYEQYF
NA,TRBJ1-2,NA,TRBV2,TGTGCCAGCAACCGAGTTTCCGTTGAGGGTGGCTACACCTTC,CASNRVSVEGGYTF
NA,TRBJ2-7,NA,TRBV23-1,TGCGCCATCGGAACCGAGGGATACGAGCAGTACTTC,CAIGTEGYEQYF
NA,TRBJ1-5,NA,TRBV5-1,TGCGCCAGCAGCTTGGCCCTATTTACAGGGTTGGAGGTGGGCAATCAGCCCCAGCATTTT,CASSLALFTGLEVGNQPQHF
TRBD1,TRBJ2-5,once,TRBV19,TGTGCCAGTAGGACCTCCACAGGGGGCTGGGAGACCCAGTACTTC,CASRTSTGGWETQYF
NA,TRBJ1-6,NA,TRBV10-2,TGCGCCAGCTTTCAGAATTCACCCCTCCACTTT,CASFQNSPLHF
TRBD1,TRBJ2-5,NA,TRBV6-5,TGTGCCAGCAGTAACGCCAGGGGGCGCGGGGAGACCCAGTACTTC,CASSNARGRGETQYF
NA,TRBJ2-5,NA,TRBV2,TGTGCCAGCAGTCGCGACACTGGAGAGACCCAGTACTTC,CASSRDTGETQYF
TRBD1,TRBJ2-7,NA,TRBV6-5,TGTGCCAGCAGTCTCGGACAGGGGTCTACCTACGAGCAGTACTTC,CASSLGQGSTYEQYF
TRBD2,TRBJ2-5,NA,TRBV5-1,TGCGCCAGCAGCTTGAAACTAGCGGGGTTCGGGGAGACCCAGTACTTC,CASSLKLAGFGETQYF
NA,TRBJ2-7,NA,TRBV5-1,TGCGCCAGCAGCTCGACCCTCTTGGGGAGCTACGAGCAGTACTTC,CASSSTLLGSYEQYF
TRBD2,TRBJ2-3,NA,TRBV7-8,TGTGCCAGCAGCTTTTGGGGACTAGACACAGATACGCAGTATTTT,CASSFWGLDTDTQYF
TRBD2,TRBJ2-7,NA,TRBV6-5,TGTGCCAGCAGTTACTCAGGGACTAGCGGGAGGGCCGAGCAGTACTTC,CASSYSGTSGRAEQYF
TRBD2,TRBJ2-5,NA,TRBV13,TGTGCCAGCAGCGTCAGGACTAGCGGGACCTGGGGGGGAGAGACCCAGTACTTC,CASSVRTSGTWGGETQYF
TRBD1,TRBJ2-3,NA,TRBV7-2,TGTGCCAGCAGCTTCTACTCACCCGGACAGGGTGTCCTAGATACGCAGTATTTT,CASSFYSPGQGVLDTQYF
TRBD1,TRBJ2-7,NA,TRBV28,TGTGCCAGCAGGATACAGGGGGCTATCGAGCAGTACTTC,CASRIQGAIEQYF
TRBD2,TRBJ2-1,once,TRBV5-5,TGTGCCAGCAGCGGGAGCGGGATCTACAATGAGCAGTTCTTC,CASSGSGIYNEQFF
NA,TRBJ2-7,NA,TRBV19,TGTGCCAGTAGTATGTCAGGGAACACCTACGAGCAGTACTTC,CASSMSGNTYEQYF
NA,TRBJ1-2,NA,TRBV27,TGTGCCAGCAGTTTAACGCACAGCGGGTGGGAGGGCTACACCTTC,CASSLTHSGWEGYTF
TRBD2,TRBJ2-7,NA,TRBV18,TGTGCCAGCTCACCAACAACTAGCGGGAGCCCCTACGAGCAGTACTTC,CASSPTTSGSPYEQYF
NA,TRBJ1-2,NA,TRBV6-1,TGTGCCAGCAGTGATACCGTGGCGGGAGCTAACTATGGCTACACCTTC,CASSDTVAGANYGYTF
TRBD2,TRBJ2-1,NA,TRBV7-7,TGTGCCAGCAGCTTAGGGACTAGCAGTTACAATGAGCAGTTCTTC,CASSLGTSSYNEQFF
TRBD1,TRBJ2-7,few,TRBV4-1,TGCGCCAGCAGCCAAGATGAAGGGTCAGGGGGCGCCGAGCAGTACTTC,CASSQDEGSGGAEQYF
NA,TRBJ2-7,NA,TRBV7-6,TGTGCCAGCAGCTTATCTGGGAGCTCCTACGAGCAGTACTTC,CASSLSGSSYEQYF
NA,TRBJ2-1,NA,TRBV7-9,TGTGCCAGCAGCGAAAGACTAGTGAGCAATGAGCAGTTCTTC,CASSERLVSNEQFF
TRBD1,TRBJ2-7,once,TRBV19,TGTGCCAGTAGTGAGGGCCCGGGACAGTACGAGCAGTACTTC,CASSEGPGQYEQYF
NA,TRBJ2-3,NA,TRBV27,TGTGCCAGCAGCCAGCGCGGAGATACGCAGTATTTT,CASSQRGDTQYF
TRBD1,TRBJ1-1,NA,TRBV5-8,TGTGCCAGCAGCTTGGTAGTCAGGGGGTCTGGGAACACTGAAGCTTTCTTT,CASSLVVRGSGNTEAFF
NA,TRBJ2-3,NA,TRBV7-9,TGTGCCAGCAGCCTTGGACTCTCGGCCGATACGCAGTATTTT,CASSLGLSADTQYF
TRBD1,TRBJ1-6,NA,TRBV18,TGTGCCAGCTCACCTTCCGACAGGGAAAATTCACCCCTCCACTTT,CASSPSDRENSPLHF
TRBD1,TRBJ2-1,NA,TRBV29-1,TGCAGCGCCGACGGGACAGGTGACAATGAGCAGTTCTTC,CSADGTGDNEQFF
TRBD2,TRBJ2-5,NA,TRBV28,TGTGCCAGCGGCAGCGGGAGGGCCGCGTACTTC,CASGSGRAAYF
NA,TRBJ1-1,NA,TRBV4-1,TGCGCCAGCAGCCCCACAATTCAGGGGAACACTGAAGCTTTCTTT,CASSPTIQGNTEAFF
TRBD2,TRBJ2-2,many,TRBV30,TGTGCCTGGAGTGTACTAGCGGGAGACACCGGGGAGCTGTTTTTT,CAWSVLAGDTGELFF
TRBD1,TRBJ1-4,NA,TRBV9,TGTGCCAGCAGCGCGACAGGGACTGGTGAAAAACTGTTTTTT,CASSATGTGEKLFF
NA,TRBJ1-1,NA,TRBV6-5,TGTGCCAGCAAGATGGCCATGAACACTGAAGCTTTCTTT,CASKMAMNTEAFF
TRBD2,TRBJ2-5,NA,TRBV5-1,TGCGCCAGCAGCTTCGGGACTAGCGGGTCGCAGACCCAGTACTTC,CASSFGTSGSQTQYF
NA,TRBJ1-6,NA,TRBV7-9,TGTGCCAGCAGCCCAGACAGTTCCAATTCACCCCTCCACTTT,CASSPDSSNSPLHF
NA,TRBJ2-5,NA,TRBV29-1,TGCAGCGTGACGCCGCTTAGCGGCACGCAAGAGACCCAGTACTTC,CSVTPLSGTQETQYF
TRBD1,TRBJ1-2,once,TRBV2,TGTGCCAACCGGGACAGGGGTGACTATGGCTACACCTTC,CANRDRGDYGYTF
TRBD2,TRBJ2-7,NA,TRBV27,TGTGCCAGCAGTTTAGTAGCGGGAGGTACCTACGAGCAGTACTTC,CASSLVAGGTYEQYF
TRBD2,TRBJ2-3,NA,TRBV19,TGTGCCAGTAGAAGGCGGGAGGCCCTCTCGGATACGCAGTATTTT,CASRRREALSDTQYF
NA,TRBJ1-3,once,TRBV19,TGTGCCAGTAGTACACAGGCCTACTCTGGAAACACCATATATTTT,CASSTQAYSGNTIYF
NA,TRBJ2-2,once,TRBV11-3,TGTGCCAGCAGCTTAGTGGGATTGGACACATATAGAAGTCCCGGGGAGCTGTTTTTT,CASSLVGLDTYRSPGELFF
NA,TRBJ1-5,NA,TRBV2,TGTGCCAGCAGTGAAGCGCTCAGGGCCCAGCCCCAGCATTTT,CASSEALRAQPQHF
NA,TRBJ2-7,NA,TRBV10-2,TGCGCCAGCAGTGGGAGCGGCTACGAGCAGTACTTC,CASSGSGYEQYF
NA,TRBJ2-5,NA,TRBV21-1,TGTGCCAGCAGCAAAGAATCGGCTAGCGGAACTGGGGGGGAGACCCAGTACTTC,CASSKESASGTGGETQYF
TRBD1,TRBJ2-7,NA,TRBV11-2,TGTGCCAGCAGAACCTTGTCAGGACAGGGGTACGAGCAGTACTTC,CASRTLSGQGYEQYF
TRBD1,TRBJ1-5,NA,TRBV5-6,TGTGCCAGCAGCGCGAAAGGGGGCGACAGGGGATATCAGCCCCAGCATTTT,CASSAKGGDRGYQPQHF
NA,TRBJ1-5,NA,TRBV6-5,TGTGCCAGCAGTACGCAGGATGGTCAGCCCCAGCATTTT,CASSTQDGQPQHF
NA,TRBJ2-6,NA,TRBV6-4,TGTGCCAGCAGTGAGGGACTCTCTGGGGCCAACGTCCTGACTTTC,CASSEGLSGANVLTF
NA,TRBJ1-6,NA,TRBV5-6,TGTGCCAGCAGCTTTAGGGCAGGGGACTCACCCCTCCACTTT,CASSFRAGDSPLHF
NA,TRBJ1-2,NA,TRBV12-5,TGTGCTAGTGGTTTGGTCCCCATTGAGGCCTATGGCTACACCTTC,CASGLVPIEAYGYTF